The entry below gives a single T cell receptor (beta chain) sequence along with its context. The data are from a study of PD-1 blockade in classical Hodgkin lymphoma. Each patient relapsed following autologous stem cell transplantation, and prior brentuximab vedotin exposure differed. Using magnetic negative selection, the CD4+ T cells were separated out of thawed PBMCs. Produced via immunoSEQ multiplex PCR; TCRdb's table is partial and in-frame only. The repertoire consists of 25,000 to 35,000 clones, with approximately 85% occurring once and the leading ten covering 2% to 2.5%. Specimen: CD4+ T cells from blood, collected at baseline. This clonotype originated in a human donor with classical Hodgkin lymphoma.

The CDR3 here is CASSYSPDSRVGQFF. Here the CDR3 DNA reads TGTGCCAGCAGTTACTCTCCGGACAGCCGAGTGGGGCAGTTCTTC. This sequence joins TRBV6-5 and TRBJ2-1, with D possibly TRBD1 on 6 matching bases. The CDR3 spans 15 residues. Per the germline V gene, CDR1 is MNHEY and CDR2 is SVGAGI. V gave up 0 bases and J gave up 12 bases, with 18 bases separating them.